The 24 T cell receptor beta chains below were found in one sample sequenced in a study of OX40 agonist ivuxolimab in advanced cancers. Assay used: immunoSEQ multiplex PCR; TCRdb lists only in-frame clones, some missing. The table shows nearly 60,000 clones, with 80% to 90% occurring only once. The material sequenced was CD4+ or CD8+ T cells sorted from blood, taken in a trial of the OX40 agonist ivuxolimab. The receptors here all came from an adult with an advanced solid tumor such as melanoma, head and neck, liver or kidney cancer.

The chain couples TRBV28 to TRBJ1-6; no clear D gene. V was shortened by 8 bases and J by 6 bases, with 8 bases between the two germline ends. Per the germline V gene, CDR1 is MDHEN and CDR2 is SYDVKM. This CDR3 has 12 amino acids. The CDR3 DNA sequence: TGTGCCAGCGCCCTTGTTAATTCACCCCTCCACTTT. This encodes CASALVNSPLHF.

The DNA of the CDR3 is TGCGCCAGCAGCCCCCCCCGCGGGAGTCAGGCAGATACGCAGTATTTT. It encodes CASSPPRGSQADTQYF. The J gene is TRBJ2-3, the V gene TRBV4-3; 7 nucleotides align to TRBD2. The CDR3 is made up of 16 amino acids. Germline V CDR1 and CDR2: LGHNA, YSLEER. After removal of 4 bases from V and 4 bases from J, the junction contained 11 bases not matched to a gene.

This sequence joins TRBV6-6 and TRBJ2-4, with 10 bases that match TRBD2. The CDR3 runs 15 residues. CDR1 MNHNY and CDR2 SVGAGI come from the germline V gene (reference sequence). With 6 bases clipped from V and 3 bases from J, the junction kept 5 bases outside the gene matches. CDR3 DNA sequence: TGTGCCAGCAGCGGACTAGCGGTGAGCAAAAACATTCAGTACTTC. Its protein product is CASSGLAVSKNIQYF.

The V call is TRBV7-8, the J call TRBJ1-1; TRBD1 aligns across 10 bases. Trimming cost V 9 bases and J 3 bases; bases outside gene matches: 10. The CDR3 sequence is 15 residues long. CDR1 is SGHVS, CDR2 FQNEAQ, per germline. CDR3 amino acids: CASNPGQGRDTEAFF. Written as DNA, the CDR3 is TGTGCCAGTAACCCGGGACAGGGGAGAGACACTGAAGCTTTCTTT.

V and J are TRBV5-6 and TRBJ1-4; 8 bases are shared with TRBD1. The germline V gene has CDR1 SGHDT and CDR2 YYEEEE. The length of the CDR3 is 14 residues. V was pared by 4 bases and J by 4 bases, with 3 bases of the junction left unmatched. The DNA for the CDR3 is TGTGCCAGCAGCCAGGGACAGGTTAATGAAAAACTGTTTTTT. Its protein is CASSQGQVNEKLFF.

The rearrangement joins TRBV5-1 to TRBJ2-1; no definite D call. The germline CDR1 and CDR2 sequences are SGHRS and YFSETQ. The ends were cut back, 4 bases at V and 9 bases at J, with 14 bases in the middle. The CDR3 has 13 amino acids. The CDR3, as DNA: TGCGCCAGCAGCCCGGATGTGGGAATTGAGCAGTTCTTC. This translates into CASSPDVGIEQFF.

This chain joins TRBV27 and TRBJ1-5, with 9 bases fitting TRBD1. V lost 5 bases and J lost 3; bases outside the gene matches: 8. This CDR3 spans 16 amino acids. Looked up from germline, CDR1 is MNHEY and CDR2 is SMNVEV (reference sequence). The CDR3 DNA follows: TGTGCCAGCAGTCCGATGGGGACAGGGAACAATCAGCCCCAGCATTTT. Encoded protein: CASSPMGTGNNQPQHF.

This clone was picked up one time. This chain links TRBV4-3 with TRBJ1-1; 7 nucleotides agree with TRBD1. This CDR3 is 15 amino acids long. The J segment lost 2 bases and the V segment lost 3 bases, leaving 6 bases of the junction unmatched. Germline lookup yields CDR1 LGHNA and CDR2 YSLEER. The CDR3 protein is CASSQDGDSNTEAFF. The DNA for the CDR3 is TGCGCCAGCAGCCAGGATGGGGACAGCAACACTGAAGCTTTCTTT.

The chain links TRBV12-1 to TRBJ2-5; the table assigns TRBD1, which was not confirmed against the DNA. TRBV12-1 corresponds to a pseudogene. This CDR3 has 16 residues. The CDR3 region has the DNA TGTGCCAGCAGCTCTATGTATTCGGACAGGGGAGAGACCCAGTACTTC. This sequence encodes CASSSMYSDRGETQYF.

CDR3 protein: CASSEGLGGYGYTF. The DNA of the CDR3 is TGCGCCAGCAGTGAGGGGTTGGGGGGCTATGGCTACACCTTC. The V and J genes are TRBV10-2 and TRBJ1-2, with D possibly TRBD1 on 5 matching bases. The CDR3 is 14 amino acids. V was cut by 2 bases and J by 4 bases, with 11 bases left in between. The germline CDR1 and CDR2 sequences are WSHSY and SAAADI.

The J gene is TRBJ2-3, the V gene TRBV28; the match to TRBD1 covers 8 bases. Trimming cost V 8 bases and J 1 base; bases outside gene matches: 5. In germline, CDR1 is MDHEN, CDR2 SYDVKM. There are 14 residues in the CDR3. CDR3 protein: CASLTGVGTDTQYF. In DNA, the CDR3 is TGTGCCAGCCTGACAGGGGTTGGCACAGATACGCAGTATTTT.

V gene TRBV19 combines with J gene TRBJ2-7, with 9 positions matching TRBD2. The germline V gene has CDR1 LNHDA and CDR2 SQIVND (reference sequence). V gave up 5 bases and J gave up 2 bases; unmatched junction bases: 16. The CDR3 covers 18 residues. The chain's CDR3 is CASSDQGGRLAETYEQYF. The CDR3 DNA reads as TGTGCCAGTAGTGATCAGGGGGGACGACTAGCGGAAACCTACGAGCAGTACTTC.

CDR3 protein: CASSDVGRREAFF. The CDR3 DNA reads as TGTGCCAGCAGTGACGTCGGACGAAGGGAAGCTTTCTTT. The gene calls are TRBV6-1 and TRBJ1-1, with D unresolved. V lost 3 bases and J lost 8, with 13 bases in between. Germline CDR1 reads MNHNS; CDR2 reads SASEGT. This CDR3 contains 13 residues.

The V call is TRBV10-3, the J call TRBJ2-7, with 14 bases aligning to TRBD2. V shed 6 bases and J 0 bases; nucleotides not matched to a gene: 1. CDR1 is ENHRY and CDR2 is SYGVKD in the germline V gene. The CDR3 runs to 15 residues. CDR3 in amino acids: CAIRGLAGDSYEQYF. CDR3 coding DNA: TGTGCCATCAGGGGACTAGCGGGGGACTCCTACGAGCAGTACTTC.

The chain recombines TRBV4-3 with TRBJ1-1, with a tentative D call TRBD1 (5 bases). The V and J ends lost 0 bases and 6 bases respectively, with 11 bases between them. This CDR3 contains 14 residues. CDR1 and CDR2 from the germline V gene are LGHNA and YSLEER. The CDR3 protein is CASSQDRGSSEAFF. The CDR3 DNA is TGCGCCAGCAGCCAAGATCGGGGGAGCTCTGAAGCTTTCTTT.

This clone appeared a single time. This CDR3 is CASSSPGEGYTF. As DNA, the CDR3 is TGTGCCAGCAGTTCCCCTGGAGAGGGCTACACCTTC. The chain couples TRBV28 to TRBJ1-2; D is unresolved. The V and J ends lost 4 bases and 8 bases respectively, with 11 bases between them. In germline, CDR1 is MDHEN, CDR2 SYDVKM. This CDR3 is built from 12 residues.

The V and J genes are TRBV29-1 and TRBJ1-3; D perhaps matches TRBD1 (5 bases). CDR3 length equals 12 residues. Trimming took off 4 bases at V and 7 bases at J, with 11 bases between the two ends. Germline lookup yields CDR1 SQVTM and CDR2 ANQGSEA. Here the CDR3 reads CSVVGGSNTIYF. The DNA for the CDR3 is TGCAGCGTTGTGGGGGGTTCTAACACCATATATTTT.

The genes are TRBV6-1 and TRBJ1-1, with D unclear. Trimming removed 7 bases at V and 2 bases at J, with 5 bases between. CDR1 is MNHNS, CDR2 SASEGT, per germline. The CDR3 consists of 11 residues. The DNA of the CDR3 is TGTGCCAGCACCCGAAACACTGAAGCTTTCTTT. Translated, it gives CASTRNTEAFF.

This sequence joins TRBV18 and TRBJ1-1, with D perhaps matching TRBD1 (5 bases). From germline, CDR1 is KGHSH and CDR2 LQKENI. The V end was cut by 6 bases, the J end by 4 bases, with 12 bases between. The CDR3 is made up of 13 amino acids. CDR3 sequence (DNA): TGTGCCAGCTCGGCCGCGGGGGGCACTGAAGCTTTCTTT. Translation gives CASSAAGGTEAFF. The full variable domain, with the rest looked up from reference TRBV18 and TRBJ1-1, is NAGVMQNPRHLVRRRGQEARLRCSPMKGHSHVYWYRQLPEEGLKFMVYLQKENIIDESGMPKERFSAEFPKEGPSILRIQQVVRGDSAAYFCASSAAGGTEAFFGQGTRLTVV.

CDR3: CASSPQNTEAFF. The CDR3 DNA is TGTGCCAGCTCACCACAGAACACTGAAGCTTTCTTT. The chain carries TRBV18 and TRBJ1-1, with D hard to call. The CDR3 extends over 12 amino acids. V lost 1 base and J lost 1, with 1 base in between. Per the germline V gene, CDR1 is KGHSH and CDR2 is LQKENI.

This clone was picked up a small number of times. The chain couples TRBV30 to TRBJ1-5; D gene unclear. The CDR3 sequence is 13 residues long. Trimming left V 1 base short and J 0 bases short, with 4 bases between. Germline values: CDR1 GTSNPN, CDR2 SVGIG (reference sequence). Here the CDR3 DNA reads TGTGCCTGGAGTGGCAGTAGCAATCAGCCCCAGCATTTT. Translation gives CAWSGSSNQPQHF.

The chain joins TRBV11-2 to TRBJ2-7, with 9 bases aligning to TRBD1. CDR3 length: 14 residues. Germline loops: CDR1 SGHAT, CDR2 FQNNGV. The V segment lost 4 bases and the J segment 5 bases; nucleotides outside the gene matches: 6. This CDR3 reads CASSWDRAGDEQYF. In nucleotides, the CDR3 is TGTGCCAGCAGCTGGGACAGGGCCGGGGACGAGCAGTACTTC. The full variable domain, rest sourced from reference TRBV11-2 and TRBJ2-7, is EAGVAQSPRYKIIEKRQSVAFWCNPISGHATLYWYQQILGQGPKLLIQFQNNGVVDDSQLPKDRFSAERLKGVDSTLKIQPAKLEDSAVYLCASSWDRAGDEQYFGPGTRLTVT.

The V call is TRBV19, the J call TRBJ1-1; TRBD1 might be the D (6 bases). The CDR3 contains 14 residues. V was pared by 6 bases and J by 3 bases, with 14 bases between. The germline V gene encodes CDR1 LNHDA and CDR2 SQIVND (reference sequence). The CDR3 reads CASRSRGSDTEAFF. As DNA, the CDR3 is TGTGCCAGTAGGTCCAGGGGTTCCGACACTGAAGCTTTCTTT.

This clone is a singleton in its sample. The J gene is TRBJ2-3, the V gene TRBV27, with D perhaps given as TRBD1 or TRBD2 (5 bases each). Germline V gene sequence: CDR1 MNHEY, CDR2 SMNVEV (reference sequence). This CDR3 has 13 residues. The V end lost 7 bases, the J end lost 5 bases, and 13 bases lay between the germline ends. CDR3 nucleotides: TGTGCCAGCACAGGAGGACACCAAGATACGCAGTATTTT. Its translation is CASTGGHQDTQYF.